This TCR beta chain was captured by sequencing in a study of response to subunit inactivated influenza vaccine. Germline V gene data show CDR1 as MNHEY and CDR2 as SMNVEV (reference sequence). The CDR3 has 15 amino acids. About this clonotype itself: Its matching antigen is unknown. This may stem from a read error, because a much larger clone lies one nucleotide away.

The study's findings and limits: Authors suggested each seasonal flu vaccination may recruit only limited numbers of new T cells.

In TCRdb, the RT-PCR reads were re-called with MiXCR into one record per CDR3 protein. The profile shows 200,000 to 300,000 distinct CDR3 sequences, 9% to 15% of them singletons. The clonotype was recovered from a man aged 45 to 65 who received an inactivated influenza vaccine. This specimen was non-naive T cells sorted from PBMCs, taken 14 days before vaccination. The rearrangement uses TRBV27 and TRBJ1-2; perhaps TRBD1 as D (6 bases). The CDR3 nucleotides read TGTGCCAGCAGTTTGAGACAGGAACCCAACTATGACTACACCTTC. This sequence encodes CASSLRQEPNYDYTF.